A selection of T cell receptor beta chains follows, all from one sample in a study of blood T cell repertoires in COVID-19. The protocol was immunoSEQ multiplex PCR, while the TCRdb copy is restricted to in-frame clones and leaves out a portion. The sample holds about 45,000 clones, over 60% seen once. The sequenced sample consisted of peripheral blood. Receptor source: a woman in her 70s with acute or convalescent COVID-19. CDR3s include the opening cysteine and the closing phenylalanine or tryptophan. The D gene is left open where the match is weak. The size entry is marked missing in some rows and otherwise reads once, few, many or a size class.

-,-,TRBJ1-1,TRBV6-2/TRBV6-3,TGTGCCAGCAGTAACAAACAGGGGAACACTGAAGCTTTCTTT,CASSNKQGNTEAFF
-,-,TRBJ1-5,TRBV6-6,TGTGCCAGCATGACCCCGGGGAGCAATCAGCCCCAGCATTTT,CASMTPGSNQPQHF
few,-,TRBJ1-3,TRBV4-3,TGCGCCAGCAGCCAAGATTTCGGCTCTGGAAACACCATATATTTT,CASSQDFGSGNTIYF
-,TRBD1,TRBJ1-2,TRBV19,TGTGCCAGTAGTACGGGGACAGGGGACTATGGCTACACCTTC,CASSTGTGDYGYTF
-,-,TRBJ1-1,TRBV3-1/TRBV3-2,TGTGCCAGCAGCCAAGAACGGGCGGGGCACGGGAACACTGAAGCTTTCTTT,CASSQERAGHGNTEAFF
once,-,TRBJ2-5,TRBV6-5,TGTGCCAGCAGACCTCTGGACGGGATACAAGAGACCCAGTACTTC,CASRPLDGIQETQYF
-,-,TRBJ1-5,TRBV12-3/TRBV12-4,TGTGCCAGCAATCCGACAGGAAATCAGCCCCAGCATTTT,CASNPTGNQPQHF
-,-,TRBJ1-2,TRBV7-8,TGTGCCAGCTTGGACAGTATTAACGGCTACACCTTC,CASLDSINGYTF
-,-,TRBJ1-3,TRBV30,TGTGCCTGGAGTGTGGAAGGAGCTGGAAACACCATATATTTT,CAWSVEGAGNTIYF
-,-,TRBJ1-5,TRBV20-1,TGCAGTGCTAGTCGAGGATTAGGCAATCAGCCCCAGCATTTT,CSASRGLGNQPQHF
-,TRBD1,TRBJ1-3,TRBV5-4,TGTGCCAGCAGCCAAAGACAGGGCTTAGGGAACACCATATATTTT,CASSQRQGLGNTIYF
-,TRBD1,TRBJ1-1,TRBV29-1,TGCAGCAGTAGGGACAGGGGGCGCCGGGCTGAAGCTTTCTTT,CSSRDRGRRAEAFF
-,TRBD2,TRBJ2-3,TRBV4-2,TGTGCCAGCAGCCAAGATGGCCGGCAGACTAGCGGGGGGGCGAGCACAGATACGCAGTATTTT,CASSQDGRQTSGGASTDTQYF
-,TRBD2,TRBJ2-2,TRBV14,TGTGCCAGCAGCCATCTCCCGGGACTAGCGGGAAGCGGGGAGCTGTTTTTT,CASSHLPGLAGSGELFF
once,TRBD1,TRBJ2-5,TRBV10-3,TGTGCCATCAGCCCCCGGGACAGGAGGCAGACCCAGTACTTC,CAISPRDRRQTQYF
-,TRBD2,TRBJ2-2,TRBV19,TGTGCCAGTAGCGGACTAGCGGGAGATAACACCGGGGAGCTGTTTTTT,CASSGLAGDNTGELFF
-,-,TRBJ1-1,TRBV30,TGTGCCTGGACCCCTGTTAACACTGAAGCTTTCTTT,CAWTPVNTEAFF
-,-,TRBJ1-5,TRBV10-1,TGCGCCAGCAGTGAGGGGGGAGGTCAGCCCCAGCATTTT,CASSEGGGQPQHF
-,-,TRBJ2-7,TRBV29-1,TGCAGCGTTGAAGGCCAGGGTGGCTACGAGCAGTACTTC,CSVEGQGGYEQYF